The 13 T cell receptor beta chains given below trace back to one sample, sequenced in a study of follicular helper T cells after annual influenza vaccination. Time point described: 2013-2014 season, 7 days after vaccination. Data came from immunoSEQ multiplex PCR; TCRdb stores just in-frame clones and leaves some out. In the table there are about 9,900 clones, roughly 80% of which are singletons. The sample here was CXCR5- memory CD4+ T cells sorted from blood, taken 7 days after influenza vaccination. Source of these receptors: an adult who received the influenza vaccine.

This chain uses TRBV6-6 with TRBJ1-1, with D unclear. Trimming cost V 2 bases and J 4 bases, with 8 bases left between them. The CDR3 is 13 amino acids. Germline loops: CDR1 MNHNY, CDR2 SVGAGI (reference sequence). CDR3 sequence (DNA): TGTGCCAGCAGTTACGGGGAGGCCACTGAAGCTTTCTTT. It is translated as CASSYGEATEAFF.

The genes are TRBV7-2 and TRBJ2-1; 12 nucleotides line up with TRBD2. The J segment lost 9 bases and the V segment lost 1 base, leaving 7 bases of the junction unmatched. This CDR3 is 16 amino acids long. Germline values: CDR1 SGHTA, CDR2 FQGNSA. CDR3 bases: TGTGCCAGCAGCTTAGGGAGGCTAGCGGGAGGGGGTGAGCAGTTCTTC. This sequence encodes CASSLGRLAGGGEQFF.

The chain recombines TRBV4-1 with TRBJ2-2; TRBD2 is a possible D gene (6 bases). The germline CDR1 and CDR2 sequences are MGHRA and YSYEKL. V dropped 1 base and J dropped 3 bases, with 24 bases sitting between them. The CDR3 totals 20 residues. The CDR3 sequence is CASSQVGAFQGGVHTGELFF. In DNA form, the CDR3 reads TGCGCCAGCAGCCAAGTAGGTGCATTCCAGGGAGGTGTGCACACCGGGGAGCTGTTTTTT.

The CDR3 DNA sequence: TGTGCCAGCAGGATGGACAGGGCGAACACCGGGGAGCTGTTTTTT. Translating gives CASRMDRANTGELFF. V usage is TRBV2 and J usage is TRBJ2-2, with 8 bases fitting TRBD1. Germline values: CDR1 SNHLY, CDR2 FYNNEI. Germline trimming cut 6 bases from V and 0 bases from J; bases unmatched to any gene: 3. CDR3 length equals 15 residues.

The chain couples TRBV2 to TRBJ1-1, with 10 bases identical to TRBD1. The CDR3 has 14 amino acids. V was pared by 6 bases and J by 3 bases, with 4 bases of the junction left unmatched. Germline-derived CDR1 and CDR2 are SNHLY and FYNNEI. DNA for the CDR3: TGTGCCAGCAGCCGACAGGGGGCGGACACTGAAGCTTTCTTT. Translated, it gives CASSRQGADTEAFF.

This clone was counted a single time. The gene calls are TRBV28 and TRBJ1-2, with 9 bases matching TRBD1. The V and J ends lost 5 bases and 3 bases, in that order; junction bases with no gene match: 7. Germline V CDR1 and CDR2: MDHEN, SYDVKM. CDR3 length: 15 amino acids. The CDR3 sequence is CASSETGGVDYGYTF. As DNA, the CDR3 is TGTGCCAGCAGTGAGACAGGGGGTGTAGACTATGGCTACACCTTC.

The CDR3 coding sequence is TGTGCCAGCAGTAGGACAGGGGGGGGGCAGCCCCAGCATTTT. It specifies CASSRTGGGQPQHF. The V and J genes are TRBV27 and TRBJ1-5; 10 bases are a match to TRBD1. The CDR3 totals 14 residues. The junction had 5 bases not matched to a gene; V was cut back by 5 bases and J by 7 bases. Germline CDR1 is MNHEY and CDR2 is SMNVEV (reference sequence).

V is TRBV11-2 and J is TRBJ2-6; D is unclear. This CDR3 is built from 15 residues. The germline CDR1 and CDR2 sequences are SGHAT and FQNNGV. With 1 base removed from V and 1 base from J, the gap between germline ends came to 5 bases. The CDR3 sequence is CASSLGPSGANVLTF. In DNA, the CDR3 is TGTGCCAGCAGCTTAGGCCCTTCTGGGGCCAACGTCCTGACTTTC.

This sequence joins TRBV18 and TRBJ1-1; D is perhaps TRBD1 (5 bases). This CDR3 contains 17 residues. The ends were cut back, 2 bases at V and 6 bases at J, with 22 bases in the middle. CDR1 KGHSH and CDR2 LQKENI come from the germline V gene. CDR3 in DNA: TGTGCCAGCTCACCAAGAGACATAAAGGGGAATGGCGCTGAAGCTTTCTTT. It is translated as CASSPRDIKGNGAEAFF.

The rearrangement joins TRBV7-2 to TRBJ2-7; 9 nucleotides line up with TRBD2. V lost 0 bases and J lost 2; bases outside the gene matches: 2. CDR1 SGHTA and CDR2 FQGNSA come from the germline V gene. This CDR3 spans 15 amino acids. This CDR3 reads CASSLAASGAYEQYF. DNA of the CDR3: TGTGCCAGCAGCTTAGCGGCTAGCGGGGCCTACGAGCAGTACTTC.

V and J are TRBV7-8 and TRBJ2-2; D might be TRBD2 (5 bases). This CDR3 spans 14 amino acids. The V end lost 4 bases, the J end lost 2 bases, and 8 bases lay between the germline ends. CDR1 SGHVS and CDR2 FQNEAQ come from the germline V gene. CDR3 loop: CASSSTRNTGELFF. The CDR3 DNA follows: TGTGCCAGCAGCTCTACTAGAAACACCGGGGAGCTGTTTTTT.

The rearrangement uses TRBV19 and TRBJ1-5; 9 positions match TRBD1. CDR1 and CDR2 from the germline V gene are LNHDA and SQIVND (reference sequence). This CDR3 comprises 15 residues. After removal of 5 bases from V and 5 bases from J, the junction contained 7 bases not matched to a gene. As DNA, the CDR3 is TGTGCCAGTAGTTTTTCGGGACAGGGTTATCAGCCCCAGCATTTT. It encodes CASSFSGQGYQPQHF.

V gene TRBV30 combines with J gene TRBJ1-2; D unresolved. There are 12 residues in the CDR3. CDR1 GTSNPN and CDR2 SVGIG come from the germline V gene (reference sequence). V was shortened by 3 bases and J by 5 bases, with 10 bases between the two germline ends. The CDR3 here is CAWRPNPYGYTF. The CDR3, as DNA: TGTGCCTGGAGGCCGAATCCGTATGGCTACACCTTC.